The 29 T cell receptor beta chains below were found in one sample sequenced in a study of human T cells and chemical hapten exposure. TCRdb redid the calling of the RACE reads with MiXCR, one entry per CDR3 protein. This table has 150,000 to 200,000 distinct CDR3 sequences, about a fifth appearing once. Stated time point: patch test 1, 2 weeks after DPC sensitization. Noted treatment: therapeutic diphenylcyclopropenone sensitization with weekly scalp DPC. The sample consisted of whole blood, taken in connection with sensitization to the hapten diphenylcyclopropenone (DPC). The receptors stem from a woman aged 45-65 years with alopecia areata. Some clones in this sample may be carry-over from other donors' samples.

This sequence joins TRBV3-1 and TRBJ2-1; D is ambiguous. This CDR3 is 14 amino acids long. Trimming took off 5 bases at V and 2 bases at J, with 10 bases between the two ends. Germline assignment: CDR1 LGHDT and CDR2 YNNKEL (reference sequence). The CDR3 loop reads CASSNLGPYNEQFF. In nucleotides, the CDR3 is TGTGCCAGCAGCAACCTAGGACCCTACAATGAGCAGTTCTTC.

This sequence joins TRBV7-9 and TRBJ2-1, with 10 nucleotides matching TRBD2. V was clipped by 7 bases and J by 7 bases; unmatched bases: 10. Germline CDR1 and CDR2: SEHNR and FQNEAQ (reference sequence). CDR3 length: 15 residues. The CDR3 is CASTVAGGVGNEQFF. CDR3 DNA sequence: TGTGCCAGCACTGTAGCGGGAGGTGTGGGAAATGAGCAGTTCTTC. The whole variable domain, remainder taken from reference TRBV7-9 and TRBJ2-1, is DTGVSQNPRHKITKRGQNVTFRCDPISEHNRLYWYRQTLGQGPEFLTYFQNEAQLEKSRLLSDRFSAERPKGSFSTLEIQRTEQGDSAMYLCASTVAGGVGNEQFFGPGTRLTVL.

This clonotype has just a few counts. The V and J genes are TRBV5-1 and TRBJ2-2; 11 bases match TRBD2. The CDR3 loop spans 17 amino acids. The V and J ends lost 4 bases and 4 bases, in that order; junction bases with no gene match: 9. Per the germline V gene, CDR1 is SGHRS and CDR2 is YFSETQ. This chain's CDR3 is CASSLTSGGAPTGELFF. The CDR3 bases are TGCGCCAGCAGCCTAACTAGCGGGGGCGCCCCCACCGGGGAGCTGTTTTTT.

The chain is built from TRBV2 and TRBJ2-1, with 9 bases lining up with TRBD2. The V and J ends lost 6 bases and 8 bases, in that order; junction bases with no gene match: 14. The CDR3 length is 16 residues. From germline, CDR1 is SNHLY and CDR2 FYNNEI. The CDR3 coding sequence is TGTGCCAGCAGCCCGAGGGGCGGGAGGGCCTTCGATGAGCAGTTCTTC. Its translation: CASSPRGGRAFDEQFF.

Only one count was recorded for this clonotype. The chain is built from TRBV20-1 and TRBJ2-3; 10 nucleotides align to TRBD2. Per the germline V gene, CDR1 is DFQATT and CDR2 is SNEGSKA (reference sequence). The CDR3 is made up of 16 amino acids. Trimming removed 2 bases from V and 2 bases from J; junction bases left unmatched: 7. CDR3 nucleotide sequence: TGCAGTGCTAGACCAAGGACTAGCGGTACCACAGATACGCAGTATTTT. Translation: CSARPRTSGTTDTQYF.

This chain uses TRBV7-8 with TRBJ2-3; a weak D match, TRBD1 (6 bases). Germline V gene lookup returns CDR1 SGHVS and CDR2 FQNEAQ. The length of the CDR3 is 14 residues. V was trimmed by 2 bases and J by 4 bases, leaving 10 bases between them. The DNA of the CDR3 is TGTGCCAGCAGCTTAAGGGGGTTAGCAGATACGCAGTATTTT. Translating gives CASSLRGLADTQYF.

The chain uses TRBV5-5 and TRBJ1-6; the D is unclear. Germline assignment: CDR1 SGHKS and CDR2 YYEKEE (reference sequence). CDR3 size: 13 residues. Trimming took 0 bases from V and 7 from J, leaving 5 bases between them. CDR3 sequence (DNA): TGTGCCAGCAGCTTGGTTACCAATTCACCCCTCCACTTT. Translation gives CASSLVTNSPLHF.

This clonotype was seen more than once but under ten times. V and J are TRBV29-1 and TRBJ2-7, with D perhaps TRBD1 or TRBD2 (5 bases each). Per the germline V gene, CDR1 is SQVTM and CDR2 is ANQGSEA. V lost 4 bases to trimming and J lost 10 bases, with 14 bases between them. The CDR3 is 11 amino acids. The CDR3 DNA sequence: TGCAGCGTTGGACGAGAGGGACCACAGTACTTC. Its translation is CSVGREGPQYF.

There are a few counts of this clonotype. The J gene is TRBJ1-4, the V gene TRBV5-1; a possible D gene is TRBD1 (5 bases). Looked up from germline, CDR1 is SGHRS and CDR2 is YFSETQ. With 5 bases removed from V and 8 bases from J, the gap between germline ends came to 10 bases. This CDR3 is 12 amino acids long. For the CDR3, the DNA is TGCGCCAGCAGAACTGAGGGGGAAAAACTGTTTTTT. Translation: CASRTEGEKLFF.

Details on this clonotype: Its ends do not fully match the called genes, so a read error is possible. CDR3 nucleotides: TGTGCCAGCAGTGACGGTGACAGAGCATATGGCTACGCCTTC. Translation gives CASSDGDRAYGYAF. V usage is TRBV6-1 and J usage is TRBJ1-2; tentative D call: TRBD1 (5 bases). The CDR3 has 14 amino acids. The germline gives CDR1 MNHNS, CDR2 SASEGT.

This clonotype was seen a handful of times. The chain has TRBV9 and TRBJ2-7; D not resolved. V was pared by 4 bases and J by 5 bases, with 19 bases between. The CDR3 loop spans 15 amino acids. Germline CDR1 and CDR2: SGDLS and YYNGEE. This chain's CDR3 is CASSSTPYGFDEQYF. DNA of the CDR3: TGTGCCAGCAGCTCTACCCCGTACGGGTTCGACGAGCAGTACTTC.

The chain employs TRBV20-1 and TRBJ1-2; D not certain. Trimming shortened V by 4 bases and J by 3 bases, and 15 bases separated the two germline ends. Germline CDR1 reads DFQATT; CDR2 reads SNEGSKA (reference sequence). The CDR3 is 14 amino acids. CDR3 sequence (DNA): TGCAGTGCTACCTTAACCTCGAACTACTATGGCTACACCTTC. Translation: CSATLTSNYYGYTF.

This clonotype was seen only a few times. The gene calls are TRBV7-9 and TRBJ2-3; no definite D call. This CDR3 has 14 residues. In germline, CDR1 is SEHNR, CDR2 FQNEAQ (reference sequence). The V end was cut by 1 base, the J end by 2 bases, with 7 bases between. DNA for the CDR3: TGTGCCAGCAGCTTAGGGGATTACACAGATACGCAGTATTTT. It yields the protein CASSLGDYTDTQYF.

The rearrangement links TRBV20-1 to TRBJ1-6; TRBD1 matches 7 bases. Germline values: CDR1 DFQATT, CDR2 SNEGSKA (reference sequence). With 0 bases clipped from V and 9 bases from J, the junction kept 11 bases outside the gene matches. The CDR3 loop spans 16 amino acids. The CDR3 region has the DNA TGCAGTGCTAGAGATGGGGACAGACCGTCGCCTTCACCCCTCCACTTT. This sequence encodes CSARDGDRPSPSPLHF.

This chain joins TRBV7-9 and TRBJ1-2, with a possible D match to TRBD1 (6 bases). The CDR3 is 14 amino acids. Between the trimmed V and J ends, which lost 2 bases and 8 bases, there was a span of 15 bases. The V gene's germline CDR1 is SEHNR and CDR2 FQNEAQ (reference sequence). The CDR3 reads CASSLKLSGVGYTF. CDR3 coding DNA: TGTGCCAGCAGCTTAAAACTGTCAGGGGTCGGCTACACCTTC.

This clonotype was found a few times. For the CDR3, the DNA is TGTGCCAGCAGCTTAGGTCCGACCCAAGAGACCCAGTACTTC. The encoded protein is CASSLGPTQETQYF. The V gene is TRBV11-2, the J gene TRBJ2-5, with D uncertain. The CDR3 extends over 14 amino acids. Trimming stripped 1 base from V and 1 base from J, with 7 bases between. In germline, CDR1 is SGHAT, CDR2 FQNNGV.

The rearrangement links TRBV9 to TRBJ2-2; D is uncertain. Germline loops: CDR1 SGDLS, CDR2 YYNGEE. This CDR3 contains 15 residues. Trimming took off 1 base at V and 6 bases at J, with 13 bases between the two ends. CDR3 DNA sequence: TGTGCCAGCAGCGTATCCCCATTTGATCCCGGGGAGCTGTTTTTT. Encoded protein: CASSVSPFDPGELFF.

A few counts support this clonotype. The rearrangement links TRBV29-1 to TRBJ2-7; unclear D gene. The CDR3 extends over 14 amino acids. V lost 3 bases and J 1 base, leaving 13 bases between the germline ends. Germline V CDR1 and CDR2: SQVTM, ANQGSEA. The CDR3 reads CSVDVGQNSYEQYF. The CDR3 DNA reads as TGCAGCGTTGATGTTGGGCAGAATTCCTACGAGCAGTACTTC.

This clonotype showed up just a few times. The chain employs TRBV7-6 and TRBJ2-2; D is ambiguous. Deletions cut 4 bases from V and 1 base from J, with 16 bases between. The CDR3 totals 17 residues. CDR1 SGHVS and CDR2 FNYEAQ come from the germline V gene. The CDR3 DNA is TGTGCCAGCAGCTACCTTAACGAGGAGCGGAACACCGGGGAGCTGTTTTTT. Its protein is CASSYLNEERNTGELFF.

The chain joins TRBV7-3 to TRBJ2-3; either TRBD1 or TRBD2 may fit D (5 bases each). The V end was cut by 4 bases, the J end by 2 bases, with 19 bases between. Germline V CDR1 and CDR2: SGHTA, FQGTGA. This CDR3 comprises 17 residues. Written as DNA, the CDR3 is TGTGCCAGCAGCTCGGACGCCCCCGGGACCTACACAGATACGCAGTATTTT. It yields the protein CASSSDAPGTYTDTQYF.

This clonotype has a count of ten or more. V usage is TRBV24-1 and J usage is TRBJ2-6; D tentatively reads TRBD1 or TRBD2 (5 bases each). Deletions cut 7 bases from V and 2 bases from J, with 8 bases between. Germline values: CDR1 KGHDR, CDR2 SFDVKD. The CDR3 runs 14 residues. Here the CDR3 reads CATSREPGANVLTF. In DNA form, the CDR3 reads TGTGCCACCAGCAGGGAGCCTGGGGCCAACGTCCTGACTTTC.

This chain connects TRBV20-1 to TRBJ1-2; D not resolved. Germline V CDR1 and CDR2: DFQATT, SNEGSKA (reference sequence). Trimming pared 3 bases from V and 5 bases from J, leaving 10 bases between. The CDR3 is 12 residues long. The CDR3 DNA sequence: TGCAGTGCTAGCCTGGTAGGGTATGGCTACACCTTC. This translates into CSASLVGYGYTF.

Only a few counts were recorded for this clonotype. DNA of the CDR3: TGTGCCAGCAGCCTATTTACAGGGGAGAACACTGAAGCTTTCTTT. Protein: CASSLFTGENTEAFF. The J gene is TRBJ1-1, the V gene TRBV9; TRBD1 matches 7 bases. The junction had 7 bases not matched to a gene; V was cut back by 4 bases and J by 1 base. CDR1 is SGDLS and CDR2 is YYNGEE in the germline V gene. The CDR3 is made up of 15 amino acids.

This clonotype turned up a few times. V and J are TRBV20-1 and TRBJ2-7; no clear D gene. V lost 3 bases, J lost 4 bases, and 10 bases lay in between. CDR3 length equals 12 residues. CDR1 is DFQATT and CDR2 is SNEGSKA in the germline V gene (reference sequence). CDR3 nucleotides: TGCAGTGCTAGTCCCCCGGGTTACGAGCAGTACTTC. Amino acids: CSASPPGYEQYF.

V and J are TRBV6-5 and TRBJ1-3; TRBD1 might be the D (6 bases). Trimming took off 6 bases at V and 0 bases at J, with 9 bases between the two ends. The germline CDR1 and CDR2 sequences are MNHEY and SVGAGI. The CDR3 extends over 14 amino acids. The CDR3 coding sequence is TGTGCCAGCAGCAAACAGGGCTCTGGAAACACCATATATTTT. It is translated as CASSKQGSGNTIYF.

The chain carries TRBV12-3 or TRBV12-4 and TRBJ2-7, with 10 bases that match TRBD2. The CDR3 extends over 13 amino acids. The V gene end was trimmed by 8 bases and the J gene end by 2 bases; junction bases not matched to a gene: 3. This CDR3 reads CASLLAGTYEQYF. The DNA for the CDR3 is TGTGCCAGCTTACTAGCGGGGACCTACGAGCAGTACTTC.

This clonotype came up a few times. The V gene is TRBV11-1, the J gene TRBJ2-5, with no clear D. CDR3 size: 12 residues. The V and J ends lost 5 bases and 0 bases respectively, with 4 bases between them. Germline V gene data show CDR1 as SGHAT and CDR2 as FQDESV (reference sequence). The CDR3 nucleotides read TGTGCCAGCAGCCAAAACCAAGAGACCCAGTACTTC. Translating it yields CASSQNQETQYF.

This clonotype was counted only a few times. This rearrangement joins TRBV10-3 to TRBJ2-5; TRBD2 matches at 10 bases. Germline V gene lookup returns CDR1 ENHRY and CDR2 SYGVKD. V shed 2 bases and J 1 base; nucleotides not matched to a gene: 7. The length of the CDR3 is 17 residues. The CDR3 sequence: CAISEPRAGGFQETQYF. The CDR3 DNA reads as TGTGCCATCAGTGAGCCGAGAGCGGGAGGGTTCCAAGAGACCCAGTACTTC.

The sample holds a few counts of this clonotype. The rearrangement joins TRBV7-2 to TRBJ2-3, with 14 bases matching TRBD2. Losses at the gene ends were 1 base for V and 1 base for J; bases not matched to a gene: 4. This CDR3 has 18 residues. The V gene's germline CDR1 is SGHTA and CDR2 FQGNSA. The CDR3 DNA follows: TGTGCCAGCAGCTTAGATCAGGGACTAGCGGGGGGCACAGATACGCAGTATTTT. Translating it yields CASSLDQGLAGGTDTQYF.